Sequencing of this T cell receptor beta chain was carried out in a study of T cell responses to AZD1222 COVID-19 vaccine. Study conclusions and caveats: Females made up more of the donors, who were largely white British, and clonal diversity may have come out too low. Reportedly, nearly half the spike-specific TCRs target unmutated variant regions. Repertoire sampling happened only post peak T cell response.

This CDR3 spans 16 amino acids. The germline V gene encodes CDR1 SGHDN and CDR2 FVKESK. V lost 0 bases and J 4 bases, leaving 15 bases between the germline ends. With regard to this clone: Its antigen is not known.

The table came from immunoSEQ multiplex PCR; TCRdb's copy has only in-frame clones and leaves some out. The repertoire has about 120,000 clones, approximately 88% of them found once; the top ten carry 6.5%. The chain has TRBV14 and TRBJ1-2; a possible D gene is TRBD1 (6 bases). The receptor was isolated from an adult who received the AZD1222 COVID-19 vaccine. This sample comprised peripheral blood, obtained 28 days after the second AZD1222 dose. The CDR3: CASSQDWGGQRYGYTF. The DNA of the CDR3 is TGTGCCAGCAGCCAAGATTGGGGGGGCCAACGCTATGGCTACACCTTC. Based on the CDR3 plus reference TRBV14 and TRBJ1-2, the full variable domain is EAGVTQFPSHSVIEKGQTVTLRCDPISGHDNLYWYRRVMGKEIKFLLHFVKESKQDESGMPNNRFLAERTGGTYSTLKVQPAELEDSGVYFCASSQDWGGQRYGYTFGSGTRLTVV.